The rows below give T cell receptor beta chains drawn from one sample of a study of graft-versus-host responses after intestinal transplantation. This table comes from immunoSEQ multiplex PCR, and its TCRdb copy is limited to in-frame clones, with some not included. This sample carries around 100,000 clones, 91% of them seen once, and the ten largest clones take over 0.15%. Which antigens these TCRs recognize remains unknown. The sequencing here drew on unstimulated CD4+ T cells sorted from spleen or lymph node cells, taken before transplant. Every receptor here comes from a human donor who was the organ donor for an intestinal transplant. CDR3s include the opening cysteine and the closing phenylalanine or tryptophan. The D gene is left open where the match is weak. A row's size may be missing; if present it is once, few, many or a size class.

CDR3 protein | CDR3 DNA | J gene | V gene | clone size | D gene
CASSPRLGQGIYGYTF | TGTGCCAGCAGCCCGCGTCTCGGGCAGGGTATCTATGGCTACACCTTC | TRBJ1-2 | TRBV9 | - | -
CASSQSRRGGYTF | TGTGCCAGCAGTCAGTCCCGGAGGGGTGGCTACACCTTC | TRBJ1-2 | TRBV6-5 | - | -
CASSPGTIGNTIYF | TGTGCCAGCAGCCCTGGGACAATTGGAAACACCATATATTTT | TRBJ1-3 | TRBV7-2 | - | -
CASSLTSGGGDEQFF | TGTGCCAGCAGCCTGACTAGCGGGGGGGGTGATGAGCAGTTCTTC | TRBJ2-1 | TRBV7-2 | - | TRBD2
CASSLGGVAGAPGETQYF | TGTGCCAGCAGCTTAGGTGGCGTGGCGGGGGCCCCGGGGGAGACCCAGTACTTC | TRBJ2-5 | TRBV11-2 | - | -
CASNDRARDEQYF | TGTGCCAGCAACGACAGGGCTAGGGACGAGCAGTACTTC | TRBJ2-7 | TRBV5-4 | - | TRBD1
CATSNGADRDTDTQYF | TGTGCCACCAGCAACGGAGCGGACAGGGATACAGATACGCAGTATTTT | TRBJ2-3 | TRBV15 | - | TRBD1
CASSGIVETQYF | TGTGCCAGCAGCGGTATAGTAGAGACCCAGTACTTC | TRBJ2-5 | TRBV2 | - | -
CASSLLKETQYF | TGTGCCAGCAGCTTACTAAAAGAGACCCAGTACTTC | TRBJ2-5 | TRBV7-6 | - | -
CASSVGQGSTEAFF | TGTGCCAGCAGCGTAGGGCAGGGGAGCACTGAAGCTTTCTTT | TRBJ1-1 | TRBV9 | - | -
CASSSPAGGYTF | TGTGCCAGCAGTTCCCCGGCAGGCGGCTACACCTTC | TRBJ1-2 | TRBV28 | - | -
CASSLPGISAYEQYF | TGTGCCAGCAGTCTACCCGGGATATCCGCCTACGAGCAGTACTTC | TRBJ2-7 | TRBV28 | - | -
CASSFQGTNEKLFF | TGTGCCAGCAGCTTTCAGGGAACTAATGAAAAACTGTTTTTT | TRBJ1-4 | TRBV5-6 | - | -
CASSPPGGGQETQYF | TGTGCCAGCTCACCACCAGGGGGCGGGCAGGAGACCCAGTACTTC | TRBJ2-5 | TRBV18 | - | TRBD1
CASSLGGDYGYTF | TGTGCCAGCAGTTTGGGAGGGGACTATGGCTACACCTTC | TRBJ1-2 | TRBV28 | few | -
CASSVRGNEKLFF | TGTGCCAGCAGTGTGAGGGGGAATGAAAAACTGTTTTTT | TRBJ1-4 | TRBV25-1 | few | -
CASSISQGAESEQYF | TGTGCCAGTAGTATAAGTCAGGGGGCAGAGTCGGAGCAGTACTTC | TRBJ2-7 | TRBV19 | - | TRBD1
CASSGRGLGNTIYF | TGTGCCAGCAGCGGCAGGGGGCTTGGAAACACCATATATTTT | TRBJ1-3 | TRBV5-4 | few | TRBD1
CASSFRFGGGALIKNIQYF | TGTGCCAGCAGCTTCAGATTTGGGGGCGGCGCCCTAATCAAAAACATTCAGTACTTC | TRBJ2-4 | TRBV5-6 | - | -
CASRDRDSSYNEQFF | TGTGCCAGCAGGGACCGGGACAGCTCCTACAATGAGCAGTTCTTC | TRBJ2-1 | TRBV2 | - | TRBD1
CASSQESAGPNQPQHF | TGCGCCAGCAGCCAAGAGTCGGCAGGGCCCAATCAGCCCCAGCATTTT | TRBJ1-5 | TRBV4-3 | - | -
CASGLVPQGADYGYTF | TGTGCTAGTGGTTTGGTCCCCCAGGGGGCGGACTATGGCTACACCTTC | TRBJ1-2 | TRBV12-5 | - | TRBD1
CASSQDFRGKGDEQFF | TGCGCCAGCAGCCAAGATTTCAGGGGAAAGGGGGATGAGCAGTTCTTC | TRBJ2-1 | TRBV4-3 | - | -
CASSLAGTGGNQPQHF | TGTGCCAGCAGCTTGGCCGGGACAGGGGGCAATCAGCCCCAGCATTTT | TRBJ1-5 | TRBV5-6 | - | TRBD1
CASSPDPGGRAKNIQYF | TGTGCCAGCAGCCCCGACCCAGGGGGCAGGGCCAAAAACATTCAGTACTTC | TRBJ2-4 | TRBV4-2 | - | TRBD1
CASSVTGEGYGYTF | TGTGCCAGCAGCGTAACAGGGGAAGGCTATGGCTACACCTTC | TRBJ1-2 | TRBV9 | - | TRBD1
CASGRGANNEQFF | TGTGCTAGTGGTCGGGGGGCAAACAATGAGCAGTTCTTC | TRBJ2-1 | TRBV12-5 | - | -
CASSQEVGRGGQETQYF | TGTGCCAGCAGCCAAGAAGTAGGGAGGGGGGGCCAAGAGACCCAGTACTTC | TRBJ2-5 | TRBV4-2 | - | -
CASSPVGTPQRLAGTGELFF | TGCGCCAGCAGCCCTGTGGGGACTCCTCAACGACTGGCGGGGACCGGGGAGCTGTTTTTT | TRBJ2-2 | TRBV4-1 | - | -
CASSPLSSNRETQYF | TGTGCCAGCTCACCACTGTCCTCAAACCGGGAGACCCAGTACTTC | TRBJ2-5 | TRBV18 | - | -
CASSSTGFGQYF | TGTGCCAGCAGTTCGACAGGGTTCGGGCAGTACTTC | TRBJ2-7 | TRBV27 | - | TRBD1
CASSHVSGQAYNEQLF | TGCGCCAGCAGCCATGTCTCGGGACAGGCTTACAATGAGCAGCTCTTC | TRBJ2-1 | TRBV4-1 | once | TRBD1
CASSQEEGRTGNYGYTF | TGTGCCAGCAGCCAAGAAGAAGGTCGGACAGGGAACTATGGCTACACCTTC | TRBJ1-2 | TRBV4-2 | - | TRBD1
CASSITGGERYEQYF | TGTGCCAGCAGCATAACAGGGGGCGAGCGGTACGAGCAGTACTTC | TRBJ2-7 | TRBV7-9 | once | TRBD1
CASGGLGSNSPLHF | TGTGCCAGCGGGGGACTAGGGTCTAATTCACCCCTCCACTTT | TRBJ1-6 | TRBV5-4 | - | -
CASSMDRWSSYEQYF | TGTGCCAGTAGTATGGACAGGTGGAGCTCCTACGAGCAGTACTTC | TRBJ2-7 | TRBV19 | - | TRBD1
CASSPVGNRAGTEAFF | TGTGCCAGCTCACCAGTGGGGAACAGGGCGGGCACTGAAGCTTTCTTT | TRBJ1-1 | TRBV18 | - | -